This T cell receptor (beta chain) stems from a study of blood T cell repertoires in COVID-19. Study details: T cells, B-cell-depleted T cells, or PBMCs supplied cDNA or gDNA.

Original methodology: Amplification from reference gene primers served as the basis for estimated nucleated cell counts. The table came from immunoSEQ multiplex PCR; TCRdb's copy has only in-frame clones and leaves some out. Clone size and the V and J calls come from that table; the DNA yielded D and trimming. Here the sample spans about 39,000 clones, around nine tenths being singletons. This CDR3 is 14 amino acids long. In germline, CDR1 is SGHVS, CDR2 FQNEAQ. V lost 11 bases, J lost 3 bases, and 17 bases lay in between. The TCR comes from a human donor in a cohort sampled during active COVID-19. Material for sequencing was peripheral blood. This chain joins TRBV7-8 and TRBJ2-1, with D possibly being TRBD2 (7 bases). For the CDR3, the DNA is TGTGCCGTCGAGGGGGGGGCGGGCTACAATGAGCAGTTCTTC. This gives the protein CAVEGGAGYNEQFF. Full variable domain (rest looked up from reference TRBV7-8 and TRBJ2-1): GAGVSQSPRYKVAKRGQDVALRCDPISGHVSLFWYQQALGQGPEFLTYFQNEAQLDKSGLPSDRFFAERPEGSVSTLKIQRTQQEDSAVYLCAVEGGAGYNEQFFGPGTRLTVL.